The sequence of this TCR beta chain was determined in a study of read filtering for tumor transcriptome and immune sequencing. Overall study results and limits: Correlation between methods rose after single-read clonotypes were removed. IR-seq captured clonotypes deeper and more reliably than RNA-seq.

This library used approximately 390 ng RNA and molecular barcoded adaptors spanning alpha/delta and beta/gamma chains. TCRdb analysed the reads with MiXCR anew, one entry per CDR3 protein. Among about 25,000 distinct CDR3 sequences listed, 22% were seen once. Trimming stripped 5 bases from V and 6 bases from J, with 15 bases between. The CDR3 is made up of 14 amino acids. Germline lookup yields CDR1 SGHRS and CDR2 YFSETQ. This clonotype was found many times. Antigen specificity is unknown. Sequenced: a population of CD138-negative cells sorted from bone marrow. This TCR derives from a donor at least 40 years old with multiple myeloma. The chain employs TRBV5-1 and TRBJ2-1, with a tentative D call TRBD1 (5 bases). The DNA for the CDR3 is TGCGCCAGCAGTTATCAGGGTAGCTCCAATGAGCAGTTCTTC. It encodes CASSYQGSSNEQFF.